The 10 T cell receptor beta chains below come from one sample, sequenced in a study of CD8 T cells in ankylosing spondylitis. TCRdb recomputed calls from the 5' RACE reads with MiXCR, one row per CDR3 protein. Here the sample spans around 120,000 distinct CDR3 sequences, around 15% being singletons. The sequenced sample was blood, either unsorted or a sorted T cell fraction (not recorded which). These receptors were obtained from a female donor with ankylosing spondylitis or in good health (not recorded which).

The V call is TRBV30, the J call TRBJ2-1; 11 bases line up with TRBD2. Unmatched junction bases numbered 4, after V lost 0 bases and J lost 6 bases. CDR1 and CDR2 from the germline V gene are GTSNPN and SVGIG (reference sequence). The CDR3 runs to 15 residues. The CDR3 sequence: CAWSVGSGGANEQFF. In DNA form, the CDR3 reads TGTGCCTGGAGTGTAGGTAGCGGGGGGGCCAATGAGCAGTTCTTC. The entire variable domain, with the rest obtained from reference TRBV30 and TRBJ2-1, is as follows: SQTIHQWPATLVQPVGSPLSLECTVEGTSNPNLYWYRQAAGRGLQLLFYSVGIGQISSEVPQNLSASRPQDRQFILSSKKLLLSDSGFYLCAWSVGSGGANEQFFGPGTRLTVL.

This clonotype was counted a few times. The chain uses TRBV7-9 and TRBJ2-3; 7 bases map to TRBD1. With 6 bases clipped from V and 1 base from J, the junction kept 4 bases outside the gene matches. Germline V gene data show CDR1 as SEHNR and CDR2 as FQNEAQ (reference sequence). The CDR3 runs 14 residues. This chain's CDR3 is CASSRQGGTDTQYF. The CDR3 bases are TGTGCCAGCAGTCGCCAGGGGGGCACAGATACGCAGTATTTT.

This clonotype was picked up a small number of times. This chain joins TRBV5-5 and TRBJ2-5; the match to TRBD1 covers 7 bases. The CDR3 runs 13 residues. The germline V gene has CDR1 SGHKS and CDR2 YYEKEE (reference sequence). V trimming: 0 bases; J trimming: 6 bases; junction bases outside the gene matches: 2. The CDR3 region has the DNA TGTGCCAGCAGCTTGGAGGGGGCAAAGACCCAGTACTTC. Its translation: CASSLEGAKTQYF.

This clonotype has more than one count but fewer than ten. V and J are TRBV5-1 and TRBJ2-5, with TRBD1 matching over 8 bases. V lost 1 base and J lost 4; bases outside the gene matches: 9. Germline V gene data show CDR1 as SGHRS and CDR2 as YFSETQ. The CDR3 loop spans 16 amino acids. The CDR3 here is CASSLQGAIVGETQYF. CDR3 coding DNA: TGCGCCAGCAGCTTGCAGGGGGCGATCGTGGGAGAGACCCAGTACTTC.

This clonotype was seen more than once but under ten times. CDR3 sequence: CASSFLSTVGTQYF. For the CDR3, the DNA is TGTGCCAGCAGCTTTTTATCTACCGTGGGGACCCAGTACTTC. J is TRBJ2-5 and V is TRBV27, with D uncertain. Trimming shortened V by 6 bases and J by 7 bases, and 18 bases separated the two germline ends. Germline V gene sequence: CDR1 MNHEY, CDR2 SMNVEV (reference sequence). This CDR3 is 14 amino acids long.

To note about this clonotype: A read error is possible here, since a much larger clone lies one base away. CDR3 nucleotides: TGTGCCGGCAGTTACAGGGACAGGGGGTCCTACGAGCAGTACTTC. Translation: CAGSYRDRGSYEQYF. This chain links TRBV6-5 with TRBJ2-7; 11 bases map to TRBD1. Looked up from germline, CDR1 is MNHEY and CDR2 is SVGAGI. The CDR3 covers 15 residues.

This clonotype has a count of ten or more. V and J are TRBV15 and TRBJ1-6; 9 positions agree with TRBD1. The CDR3 covers 15 residues. J lost 9 bases, V lost 0 bases, and 3 bases had no gene match. Germline values: CDR1 LNHNV, CDR2 YYDKDF (reference sequence). As DNA, the CDR3 is TGTGCCACCAGCAGAGATCGGGACAGGGTTTCACCCCTCCACTTT. This translates into CATSRDRDRVSPLHF.

In this sample, this clonotype turned up many times. The V and J genes are TRBV6-1 and TRBJ2-3; maybe TRBD2 (5 bases). V lost 1 base and J 6 bases, leaving 17 bases between the germline ends. Germline V gives CDR1 MNHNS, CDR2 SASEGT. CDR3 length equals 16 residues. The CDR3: CASSEDPGFRSDTQYF. In DNA, the CDR3 is TGTGCCAGCAGTGAAGATCCGGGGTTTAGATCGGATACGCAGTATTTT.

The V gene is TRBV5-1, the J gene TRBJ1-3, with 7 bases fitting TRBD1. V was pared by 4 bases and J by 0 bases, with 7 bases of the junction left unmatched. Germline V gene lookup returns CDR1 SGHRS and CDR2 YFSETQ. This CDR3 is 16 amino acids long. DNA of the CDR3: TGCGCCAGCAGCCGTCGGACAGGTATCTCTGGAAACACCATATATTTT. Translation: CASSRRTGISGNTIYF.

The chain combines TRBV12-3 or TRBV12-4 with TRBJ2-1, with D hard to call. This CDR3 comprises 12 residues. Trimming took 4 bases from V and 12 from J, leaving 13 bases between them. The CDR3 DNA follows: TGTGCCAGCAGTTACGTGGGATCCGGGCAGTTCTTC. It codes for CASSYVGSGQFF.